These 9 T cell receptor beta chains originate from one sample sequenced in a study of early T cells in non-severe SARS-CoV-2 infection. TCRdb itself ran the 5' RACE reads through MiXCR, one entry per CDR3 protein. Among 50,000 to 55,000 distinct CDR3 sequences, around 8.4% were seen once, and the ten largest hold 4.2%. What was sequenced was whole blood. All receptors derive from an adult who was a healthcare worker with PCR-confirmed SARS-CoV-2 infection or an uninfected control (not recorded which).

This clonotype has just a few counts. The rearrangement links TRBV4-1 to TRBJ2-7; 10 bases are shared with TRBD2. Germline values: CDR1 MGHRA, CDR2 YSYEKL. The CDR3 totals 18 residues. With 0 bases clipped from V and 2 bases from J, the junction kept 10 bases outside the gene matches. Written as DNA, the CDR3 is TGCGCCAGCAGCCAAGACTGGGGGGGGACTAGCGTTACCTACGAGCAGTACTTC. It specifies CASSQDWGGTSVTYEQYF.

This clonotype has ten or more counts. The CDR3 is CASSRIPTSDNEQFF. CDR3 DNA sequence: TGTGCCAGCAGCCGAATACCGACTAGCGACAATGAGCAGTTCTTC. V gene TRBV7-2 combines with J gene TRBJ2-1; 8 bases are a match to TRBD2. Per the germline V gene, CDR1 is SGHTA and CDR2 is FQGNSA. Trimming at V came to 5 bases and at J to 5 bases, leaving 8 bases not matched to a gene. The CDR3 covers 15 residues.

This clonotype was observed at least ten times. The chain employs TRBV19 and TRBJ2-7, with D maybe TRBD2 (6 bases). With 5 bases removed from V and 3 bases from J, the gap between germline ends came to 17 bases. The CDR3 is made up of 15 amino acids. CDR1 and CDR2 from the germline V gene are LNHDA and SQIVND (reference sequence). The CDR3 DNA reads as TGTGCCAGTAGTGCTACGGGACTTAGTTTCTACGAGCAGTACTTC. The encoded protein is CASSATGLSFYEQYF.

The V gene is TRBV19, the J gene TRBJ2-7; 7 nucleotides line up with TRBD1. The germline V gene encodes CDR1 LNHDA and CDR2 SQIVND (reference sequence). With V trimmed by 4 bases and J by 7 bases, 7 bases remained unmatched. CDR3 length: 13 residues. This chain's CDR3 is CASSTWDSPEQYF. The DNA of the CDR3 is TGTGCCAGTAGTACTTGGGACAGCCCGGAGCAGTACTTC.

The chain uses TRBV30 and TRBJ2-4; 7 bases agree with TRBD1. The CDR3 contains 16 residues. The germline V gene encodes CDR1 GTSNPN and CDR2 SVGIG (reference sequence). J gave up 4 bases and V 2 bases, and 11 bases lay outside the gene matches. This chain's CDR3 is CAWSLYVAGGKNIQYF. CDR3 nucleotide sequence: TGTGCCTGGAGTCTCTATGTGGCAGGGGGAAAAAACATTCAGTACTTC. The entire variable domain, with the rest obtained from reference TRBV30 and TRBJ2-4, is as follows: SQTIHQWPATLVQPVGSPLSLECTVEGTSNPNLYWYRQAAGRGLQLLFYSVGIGQISSEVPQNLSASRPQDRQFILSSKKLLLSDSGFYLCAWSLYVAGGKNIQYFGAGTRLSVL.

This clonotype was seen repeatedly, ten times or more. The chain employs TRBV5-5 and TRBJ2-5; 8 bases agree with TRBD1. Germline V lookup: CDR1 SGHKS, CDR2 YYEKEE (reference sequence). This CDR3 is 14 amino acids long. V lost 0 bases, J lost 5 bases, and 3 bases stayed unmatched. This CDR3 reads CASSLAAGGETQYF. CDR3 DNA: TGTGCCAGCAGCTTGGCGGCAGGGGGCGAGACCCAGTACTTC.

As DNA, the CDR3 is TGCAGCGTTAGGCCTCGCAGTAACTATGGCTACACCTTC. Its protein product is CSVRPRSNYGYTF. The chain links TRBV29-1 to TRBJ1-2, with unresolved D. The V gene's germline CDR1 is SQVTM and CDR2 ANQGSEA. Trimming took off 5 bases at V and 1 base at J, with 11 bases between the two ends. The CDR3 runs to 13 residues. Full variable domain (missing parts from reference TRBV29-1 and TRBJ1-2): SAVISQKPSRDICQRGTSLTIQCQVDSQVTMMFWYRQQPGQSLTLIATANQGSEATYESGFVIDKFPISRPNLTFSTLTVSNMSPEDSSIYLCSVRPRSNYGYTFGSGTRLTVV.

There are many counts of this clonotype. V and J are TRBV21-1 and TRBJ1-4; the D call TRBD1 from the table was never checked on the DNA. TRBV21-1 is a known pseudogene. The CDR3 is 17 amino acids. The CDR3: CASSVPGKESTNEKLFF. As DNA, the CDR3 is TGTGCCAGCAGCGTCCCTGGAAAGGAATCAACTAATGAAAAACTGTTTTTT.

This clonotype was seen repeatedly, ten times or more. V is TRBV19 and J is TRBJ2-5; 10 positions agree with TRBD2. V gave up 7 bases and J gave up 2 bases; unmatched junction bases: 16. The CDR3 has 18 residues. Germline CDR1 reads LNHDA; CDR2 reads SQIVND (reference sequence). DNA for the CDR3: TGTGCCAGTACCACCGGCGCTAGCGGGGGACGAGTTCAAGAGACCCAGTACTTC. Protein product: CASTTGASGGRVQETQYF.